The 18 T cell receptor beta chains below come from one sample, sequenced in a study of T cell repertoires in cytomegalovirus infection (dated by TCRdb to between 2017 and 2020). Per the publication, the treatment or condition label means: in vitro stimulation with specific CMV peptide epitopes to enrich CMV-specific T cells. The reads were generated on an Illumina HiSeq 1500. TCRdb's own reprocessing of the public reads used fastp at Q25 and MiXCR and kept productive beta chains. Rows with one shared CDR3 protein collapse into an entry with the most common genes and DNA. Present in this sample are under 350,000 distinct CDR3 sequences, around 20% of which were seen just once. Roughly a fifth of the sample goes to the ten largest clones. The antigens these receptors bind are not known. Sample: cultured PBMCs, taken from culture after CMV antigen stimulation. The receptor source for this set is a human donor in good health (CMV status not recorded). Some clones in this sample may be carry-over from other donors' samples.

This clonotype occurred many times. The chain combines TRBV11-2 with TRBJ2-7; 12 nucleotides align to TRBD2. V gave up 3 bases and J gave up 2 bases; unmatched junction bases: 5. CDR1 is SGHAT and CDR2 is FQNNGV in the germline V gene. The CDR3 consists of 16 residues. The CDR3, as DNA: TGTGCCAGCAGCTTGCGGCTAGCGGGAGGGGCCTACGAGCAGTACTTC. The encoded protein is CASSLRLAGGAYEQYF.

The table lists this clonotype with many counts. CDR3 loop: CASSSPLGGETQYF. In DNA form, the CDR3 reads TGTGCCAGCAGCTCCCCGTTAGGAGGAGAGACCCAGTACTTC. The genes are TRBV7-2 and TRBJ2-5; maybe TRBD2 (5 bases). Per the germline V gene, CDR1 is SGHTA and CDR2 is FQGNSA. Deletions cut 4 bases from V and 4 bases from J, with 13 bases between. This CDR3 comprises 14 residues.

The V gene is TRBV24-1, the J gene TRBJ2-3, with 7 positions matching TRBD1. Trimming cost V 4 bases and J 1 base; bases outside gene matches: 4. Germline CDR1 KGHDR, CDR2 SFDVKD. The CDR3 extends over 15 amino acids. CDR3 loop: CATSDTDRGTDTQYF. As DNA, the CDR3 is TGTGCCACCAGTGACACTGACAGGGGCACAGATACGCAGTATTTT.

V is TRBV18 and J is TRBJ2-3, with a possible D match to TRBD2 (6 bases). Germline V gene data show CDR1 as KGHSH and CDR2 as LQKENI. With 2 bases removed from V and 2 bases from J, the gap between germline ends came to 11 bases. The CDR3 contains 15 residues. The CDR3 loop reads CASSPEGLHTDTQYF. CDR3 nucleotides: TGTGCCAGCTCACCAGAGGGACTGCACACAGATACGCAGTATTTT.

Many counts were recorded for this clonotype. The chain uses TRBV5-6 and TRBJ2-7; D gene unclear. Germline lookup yields CDR1 SGHDT and CDR2 YYEEEE. V was clipped by 0 bases and J by 1 base, with 5 bases between them. The CDR3 is 13 residues long. CDR3 residues: CASSLVSSYEQYF. Written as DNA, the CDR3 is TGTGCCAGCAGCTTGGTTTCATCCTACGAGCAGTACTTC.

The chain is built from TRBV6-6 and TRBJ2-1, with a weak D call TRBD1 (5 bases). Trimming left V 4 bases short and J 7 bases short, with 17 bases between. The length of the CDR3 is 15 residues. Germline CDR1 MNHNY, CDR2 SVGAGI (reference sequence). CDR3 bases: TGTGCCAGCAGTTCGACCATCACTGGGGCTAATGAGCAGTTCTTC. Residues: CASSSTITGANEQFF.

This clonotype came up many times. The chain joins TRBV12-3 or TRBV12-4 to TRBJ2-7; TRBD1 is a possible D gene (6 bases). This CDR3 is 12 amino acids long. V was pared by 6 bases and J by 6 bases, with 12 bases between. Here the CDR3 DNA reads TGTGCCAGCAGCCTTGGGGGCTTCGAGCAGTACGTC. Encoded protein: CASSLGGFEQYV.

This clonotype was recorded a few times. The chain recombines TRBV5-6 with TRBJ1-2, with 8 positions matching TRBD1. CDR3 length equals 14 residues. CDR1 is SGHDT, CDR2 YYEEEE, per germline. Trimming took 4 bases from V and 4 from J; bases not matched to a gene: 6. The CDR3 region has the DNA TGTGCCAGCAGCCCCTGGACAGGGCTCTATGGCTACACCTTC. It codes for CASSPWTGLYGYTF.

This chain connects TRBV4-2 to TRBJ1-6; 8 nucleotides line up with TRBD1. Germline V lookup: CDR1 LGHNA, CDR2 YNFKEQ. V lost 0 bases to trimming and J lost 7 bases; unmatched junction nucleotides: 2. CDR3 length: 15 amino acids. The CDR3 reads CASSQETGANSPLHF. CDR3 nucleotides: TGTGCCAGCAGCCAAGAGACAGGGGCCAATTCACCCCTCCACTTT.

This clonotype occurred a few times. V gene TRBV28 combines with J gene TRBJ2-7; 10 nucleotides align to TRBD1. The CDR3 runs 14 residues. In germline, CDR1 is MDHEN, CDR2 SYDVKM. V gave up 2 bases and J gave up 7 bases; unmatched junction bases: 5. The CDR3 nucleotides read TGTGCCAGCAGTTTAACCGGGACAGGGGTTGAGCAGTACTTC. This gives the protein CASSLTGTGVEQYF. Full variable domain (remainder filled in from reference TRBV28 and TRBJ2-7): DVKVTQSSRYLVKRTGEKVFLECVQDMDHENMFWYRQDPGLGLRLIYFSYDVKMKEKGDIPEGYSVSREKKERFSLILESASTNQTSMYLCASSLTGTGVEQYFGPGTRLTVT.

There are many counts of this clonotype. V is TRBV7-9 and J is TRBJ2-4; perhaps TRBD1 as D (6 bases). V gave up 3 bases and J gave up 0 bases, with 12 bases separating them. The germline V gene encodes CDR1 SEHNR and CDR2 FQNEAQ (reference sequence). This CDR3 region has 16 residues. CDR3 residues: CASSFGQSLAKNIQYF. CDR3 coding DNA: TGTGCCAGCAGCTTCGGACAGAGTCTAGCCAAAAACATTCAGTACTTC. Together with reference TRBV7-9 and TRBJ2-4, the CDR3 gives the full variable domain: DTGVSQNPRHKITKRGQNVTFRCDPISEHNRLYWYRQTLGQGPEFLTYFQNEAQLEKSRLLSDRFSAERPKGSFSTLEIQRTEQGDSAMYLCASSFGQSLAKNIQYFGAGTRLSVL.

The CDR3 nucleotides read TGTGCCAGCAGCCAAGATGTTAACCTAGCGGGAGGGCGATACGAGCAGTACTTC. Translation: CASSQDVNLAGGRYEQYF. The chain recombines TRBV4-2 with TRBJ2-7; 12 bases agree with TRBD2. V dropped 0 bases and J dropped 4; count of bases not matched to a gene: 10. The CDR3 extends over 18 amino acids. CDR1 and CDR2 (germline): LGHNA, YNFKEQ.

This clonotype occurred once. The V and J genes are TRBV18 and TRBJ1-3, with D unclear. The CDR3 sequence is 16 residues long. Between the trimmed V and J ends, which lost 6 bases and 9 bases, there was a span of 24 bases. Germline V gene sequence: CDR1 KGHSH, CDR2 LQKENI. CDR3 protein: CASSQTRGAVGRTIYF. In DNA, the CDR3 is TGTGCCAGCTCTCAGACGCGGGGAGCGGTTGGACGCACCATATATTTT.

This clonotype has only a few counts. The V and J genes are TRBV12-3 or TRBV12-4 and TRBJ2-7, with TRBD1 matching 8 bases. Trimming removed 4 bases from V and 8 bases from J; junction bases left unmatched: 10. The CDR3 length is 14 residues. The CDR3 reads CASSSRRFRGQQYV. The DNA of the CDR3 is TGTGCCAGCAGTTCTCGGAGGTTCAGGGGGCAGCAGTACGTC.

The chain has TRBV10-3 and TRBJ2-3; TRBD2 aligns across 10 bases. Germline CDR1 reads ENHRY; CDR2 reads SYGVKD. Germline trimming cut 4 bases from V and 4 bases from J; bases unmatched to any gene: 5. CDR3 length: 15 residues. In DNA, the CDR3 is TGTGCCATCAGTGGGCTAGCGGGAGTTTCAGATACGCAGTATTTT. This gives the protein CAISGLAGVSDTQYF.

The V call is TRBV6-2 or TRBV6-3, the J call TRBJ2-7; no definite D call. Germline CDR1 reads MNHEY; CDR2 reads SVGEGT. Trimming left V 3 bases short and J 9 bases short, with 15 bases between. This CDR3 comprises 13 residues. The CDR3 spells CASSYSSFEGQYF. The CDR3 DNA sequence: TGTGCCAGCAGTTATTCGTCCTTCGAAGGGCAGTACTTC.

The gene calls are TRBV11-2 and TRBJ2-7; TRBD2 matches at 9 bases. Per germline, CDR1 SGHAT and CDR2 FQNNGV. Unmatched junction bases numbered 3, after V lost 0 bases and J lost 0 bases. This CDR3 is 16 amino acids long. The CDR3 sequence is CASSLDLAGASYEQYF. The CDR3 region has the DNA TGTGCCAGCAGCTTAGATTTAGCGGGAGCCTCCTACGAGCAGTACTTC.

In this sample, this clonotype turned up a few times. This chain joins TRBV3-1 and TRBJ2-2; D possibly corresponds to TRBD2 (6 bases). In germline, CDR1 is LGHDT, CDR2 YNNKEL (reference sequence). The CDR3 covers 16 residues. The V end lost 4 bases, the J end lost 1 base, and 13 bases lay between the germline ends. The CDR3: CASSPPRGKNTGELFF. The DNA for the CDR3 is TGTGCCAGCAGCCCCCCCCGGGGGAAGAACACCGGGGAGCTGTTTTTT.